Listed here are 27 T cell receptor beta chains from one sample, sequenced in a study of PD-1 blockade in mismatch repair-deficient tumors. Method: immunoSEQ multiplex PCR; TCRdb's copy keeps in-frame clones and lacks some. Of roughly 120,000 clones listed, roughly 80% are singletons. Sequencing was performed on peripheral blood, taken 60 weeks after starting pembrolizumab. These receptor sequences come from an adult with mismatch repair-deficient cancer.

The J gene is TRBJ2-7, the V gene TRBV19, with 12 bases aligning to TRBD1. CDR1 is LNHDA, CDR2 SQIVND, per germline (reference sequence). The CDR3 spans 15 residues. Unmatched junction bases numbered 6, after V lost 5 bases and J lost 4 bases. The CDR3 here is CASSRTGQGAYEQYF. In DNA form, the CDR3 reads TGTGCCAGTAGTCGAACGGGACAGGGGGCGTACGAGCAGTACTTC.

The V and J genes are TRBV7-2 and TRBJ2-7, with no clear D. The CDR3 loop spans 14 amino acids. From germline, CDR1 is SGHTA and CDR2 FQGNSA. The V end was cut by 5 bases, the J end by 2 bases, with 13 bases between. In DNA, the CDR3 is TGTGCCAGCAGCCCAGACCCCATACCCTACGAGCAGTACTTC. Translation gives CASSPDPIPYEQYF.

The chain employs TRBV5-1 and TRBJ2-1; D assignment may be TRBD1 or TRBD2 (5 bases each). CDR1 and CDR2 (germline): SGHRS, YFSETQ. This CDR3 comprises 12 residues. V gave up 0 bases and J gave up 9 bases, with 7 bases separating them. The CDR3 here is CASSLVGTEQFF. The CDR3 DNA is TGCGCCAGCAGCTTGGTAGGGACTGAGCAGTTCTTC.

The chain links TRBV27 to TRBJ1-5; D is uncertain. CDR1 and CDR2 (germline): MNHEY, SMNVEV (reference sequence). Deletions cut 4 bases from V and 7 bases from J, with 5 bases between. CDR3 length: 11 amino acids. The CDR3 protein is CASSSMQPQHF. The CDR3 DNA reads TGTGCCAGCAGTTCAATGCAGCCCCAGCATTTT.

This sequence joins TRBV6-5 and TRBJ1-5; possible D gene TRBD1, 5 bases. Trimming removed 7 bases at V and 11 bases at J, with 12 bases between. CDR3 length: 11 amino acids. Per germline, CDR1 MNHEY and CDR2 SVGAGI. The CDR3 nucleotides are TGTGCCAGCACGGGGCCCCGGGCCCAGCATTTT. It translates to CASTGPRAQHF.

For the CDR3, the DNA is TGTGCCAGCAGGGATTCACTAGCGGGAGTCTACGAGCAGTACTTC. Protein sequence: CASRDSLAGVYEQYF. This chain connects TRBV27 to TRBJ2-7, with 11 bases fitting TRBD2. Trimming cost V 6 bases and J 3 bases; bases outside gene matches: 7. The germline V gene has CDR1 MNHEY and CDR2 SMNVEV (reference sequence). This CDR3 region has 15 residues.

This sequence joins TRBV5-1 and TRBJ2-5; 10 bases match TRBD2. Germline V gene lookup returns CDR1 SGHRS and CDR2 YFSETQ. The CDR3 consists of 14 residues. With V trimmed by 4 bases and J by 5 bases, 5 bases remained unmatched. The CDR3 DNA sequence: TGCGCCAGCAGCGTAAGCGGGAGGGGCGAGACCCAGTACTTC. This sequence encodes CASSVSGRGETQYF.

V gene TRBV21-1 combines with J gene TRBJ1-1; the table's D call, TRBD1, was not checked against the DNA. TRBV21-1 is given as a pseudogene. This CDR3 comprises 13 residues. The CDR3 is CATRTIRGAEAFF. Here the CDR3 DNA reads TGTGCCACCAGAACGATCAGGGGAGCTGAAGCTTTCTTT.

The chain joins TRBV4-1 to TRBJ1-4; no firm D call. Trimming left V 1 base short and J 2 bases short, with 11 bases between. The CDR3 has 16 amino acids. CDR1 is MGHRA, CDR2 YSYEKL, per germline. The CDR3 region has the DNA TGCGCCAGCAGCCAAGCCGCCGAGCCGACTAATGAAAAACTGTTTTTT. This gives the protein CASSQAAEPTNEKLFF.

The genes are TRBV5-6 and TRBJ1-5; D is unresolved. CDR1 and CDR2 (germline): SGHDT, YYEEEE. The length of the CDR3 is 14 residues. V dropped 2 bases and J dropped 2 bases, with 8 bases sitting between them. This CDR3 reads CASSFRKGNQPQHF. In DNA form, the CDR3 reads TGTGCCAGCAGCTTTAGGAAGGGCAATCAGCCCCAGCATTTT.

This clone was counted a single time. The chain recombines TRBV7-9 with TRBJ1-1; D ambiguous. V was trimmed by 5 bases and J by 0 bases, leaving 10 bases between them. This CDR3 is built from 14 residues. The germline CDR1 and CDR2 sequences are SEHNR and FQNEAQ (reference sequence). For the CDR3, the DNA is TGTGCCAGCAGCCCCCCCCGTTTGAACACTGAAGCTTTCTTT. Translated, it gives CASSPPRLNTEAFF.

The gene calls are TRBV11-1 and TRBJ2-6, with D possibly being TRBD1 (6 bases). Looked up from germline, CDR1 is SGHAT and CDR2 is FQDESV (reference sequence). Trimming removed 7 bases from V and 1 base from J, with 14 bases in between. The CDR3 sequence is 16 residues long. CDR3 amino acids: CASKQGAASGANVLTF. For the CDR3, the DNA is TGTGCCAGCAAACAGGGTGCGGCTTCTGGGGCCAACGTCCTGACTTTC.

The V and J genes are TRBV15 and TRBJ2-5; 9 bases are shared with TRBD1. Per germline, CDR1 LNHNV and CDR2 YYDKDF (reference sequence). With V trimmed by 0 bases and J by 7 bases, 3 bases remained unmatched. CDR3 size: 14 residues. CDR3 DNA: TGTGCCACCAGCAGAGATGCGACAGGGGGGACCCAGTACTTC. Its translation: CATSRDATGGTQYF.

This chain joins TRBV29-1 and TRBJ1-3; a possible D gene is TRBD1 (5 bases). V lost 8 bases and J lost 8, with 22 bases in between. CDR1 SQVTM and CDR2 ANQGSEA come from the germline V gene. This CDR3 comprises 14 residues. In DNA, the CDR3 is TGCAGCATAATGGACCGGGGCACTAGTGACACCATATATTTT. It encodes CSIMDRGTSDTIYF.

This rearrangement joins TRBV7-8 to TRBJ2-1; D is unresolved. V dropped 0 bases and J dropped 0 bases, with 9 bases sitting between them. Germline assignment: CDR1 SGHVS and CDR2 FQNEAQ. The CDR3 totals 16 residues. The CDR3 sequence is CASSLATVSSYNEQFF. DNA for the CDR3: TGTGCCAGCAGCTTAGCGACCGTGAGCTCCTACAATGAGCAGTTCTTC.

The rearrangement joins TRBV11-3 to TRBJ1-3; D possibly corresponds to TRBD1 (6 bases). V was pared by 5 bases and J by 0 bases, with 14 bases between. Germline V lookup: CDR1 SGHNT, CDR2 YENEEA. The CDR3 is 16 amino acids. CDR3 sequence (DNA): TGTGCCAGCAGCCCCCGCCTCAGGGGCTCTGGAAACACCATATATTTT. Translated: CASSPRLRGSGNTIYF.

In its sample, this clone was seen many times. DNA for the CDR3: TGTGCCTGGAGTCAGGGGGCCATGAGGGTCTCCTACGAGCAGTACTTC. This codes for CAWSQGAMRVSYEQYF. The J gene is TRBJ2-7, the V gene TRBV30, with TRBD1 matching over 8 bases. There are 16 residues in the CDR3. Germline loops: CDR1 GTSNPN, CDR2 SVGIG (reference sequence). V was clipped by 2 bases and J by 0 bases; unmatched bases: 9.

DNA for the CDR3: TGTGCCAGCAGTACACATCGGGACAGCTACGAGCAGTACTTC. The encoded protein is CASSTHRDSYEQYF. V usage is TRBV27 and J usage is TRBJ2-7, with TRBD1 matching 7 bases. The CDR3 has 14 amino acids. Germline CDR1 is MNHEY and CDR2 is SMNVEV (reference sequence). With V trimmed by 5 bases and J by 3 bases, 7 bases remained unmatched.

The J gene is TRBJ2-7, the V gene TRBV5-4; 8 bases match TRBD2. There are 13 residues in the CDR3. V trimming: 3 bases; J trimming: 11 bases; junction bases outside the gene matches: 10. Looked up from germline, CDR1 is SGHNT and CDR2 is YYREEE (reference sequence). This chain's CDR3 is CASSYLAGSEKYF. The CDR3 DNA follows: TGTGCCAGCAGCTACTTAGCGGGGTCGGAAAAGTACTTC.

The chain links TRBV30 to TRBJ1-5; D uncertain. This CDR3 is 17 amino acids long. V was clipped by 5 bases and J by 7 bases, with 27 bases between them. CDR1 and CDR2 (germline): GTSNPN, SVGIG (reference sequence). For the CDR3, the DNA is TGTGCCTGGCCCCCGGACTCGGAGCGCGGATCCAGACAGCCCCAGCATTTT. Protein: CAWPPDSERGSRQPQHF.

Many counts were recorded for this clone. The chain joins TRBV19 to TRBJ2-2, with 9 positions matching TRBD1. The CDR3 runs 16 residues. V was clipped by 4 bases and J by 5 bases; unmatched bases: 8. The germline V gene encodes CDR1 LNHDA and CDR2 SQIVND (reference sequence). CDR3 sequence: CASSSRDRVGTGELFF. CDR3 in DNA: TGTGCCAGTAGTAGCCGGGACAGGGTAGGGACCGGGGAGCTGTTTTTT.

The rearrangement links TRBV29-1 to TRBJ1-2; 11 positions match TRBD1. Unmatched junction bases numbered 0, after V lost 4 bases and J lost 8 bases. The germline V gene has CDR1 SQVTM and CDR2 ANQGSEA. There are 11 residues in the CDR3. CDR3 DNA sequence: TGCAGCGTTGGGACAGGGGGCGGCTACACCTTC. This encodes CSVGTGGGYTF.

This chain links TRBV19 with TRBJ2-1, with TRBD2 matching over 16 bases. CDR3 length: 18 amino acids. V was pared by 5 bases and J by 8 bases, with 12 bases of the junction left unmatched. Per germline, CDR1 LNHDA and CDR2 SQIVND (reference sequence). The CDR3 spells CASSPGVGTSGRAYEQFF. Written as DNA, the CDR3 is TGTGCCAGTAGTCCAGGGGTTGGGACTAGCGGGAGGGCCTATGAGCAGTTCTTC.

This clone was counted ten times or more. The V call is TRBV10-2, the J call TRBJ1-1; TRBD1 might be the D (5 bases). Germline V gene data show CDR1 as WSHSY and CDR2 as SAAADI. The CDR3 spans 12 residues. V dropped 6 bases and J dropped 4 bases, with 9 bases sitting between them. The CDR3 protein is CASRGEGTEAFF. Here the CDR3 DNA reads TGCGCCAGCAGGGGGGAAGGCACTGAAGCTTTCTTT.

The table lists this clone with a count of one. V is TRBV5-1 and J is TRBJ1-2; D not resolved. Germline loops: CDR1 SGHRS, CDR2 YFSETQ. The length of the CDR3 is 13 residues. Trimming stripped 0 bases from V and 2 bases from J, with 5 bases between. As DNA, the CDR3 is TGCGCCAGCAGCTTGGACAGCAACTATGGCTACACCTTC. It yields the protein CASSLDSNYGYTF.

The chain joins TRBV6-1 to TRBJ1-4; D may be TRBD1 (5 bases). Trimming removed 1 base at V and 5 bases at J, with 11 bases between. Germline V gene data show CDR1 as MNHNS and CDR2 as SASEGT. CDR3 length equals 15 residues. CDR3 DNA sequence: TGTGCCAGCAGTGAAGGGGGCAGGACCAATGAAAAACTGTTTTTT. Its protein is CASSEGGRTNEKLFF.

The chain couples TRBV5-1 to TRBJ2-1; 8 bases agree with TRBD2. The CDR3 extends over 16 amino acids. The V gene end was trimmed by 4 bases and the J gene end by 0 bases; junction bases not matched to a gene: 6. CDR1 is SGHRS, CDR2 YFSETQ, per germline. For the CDR3, the DNA is TGCGCCAGCAGCAGAGGAACTAGCGGCTCCTACAATGAGCAGTTCTTC. It specifies CASSRGTSGSYNEQFF.